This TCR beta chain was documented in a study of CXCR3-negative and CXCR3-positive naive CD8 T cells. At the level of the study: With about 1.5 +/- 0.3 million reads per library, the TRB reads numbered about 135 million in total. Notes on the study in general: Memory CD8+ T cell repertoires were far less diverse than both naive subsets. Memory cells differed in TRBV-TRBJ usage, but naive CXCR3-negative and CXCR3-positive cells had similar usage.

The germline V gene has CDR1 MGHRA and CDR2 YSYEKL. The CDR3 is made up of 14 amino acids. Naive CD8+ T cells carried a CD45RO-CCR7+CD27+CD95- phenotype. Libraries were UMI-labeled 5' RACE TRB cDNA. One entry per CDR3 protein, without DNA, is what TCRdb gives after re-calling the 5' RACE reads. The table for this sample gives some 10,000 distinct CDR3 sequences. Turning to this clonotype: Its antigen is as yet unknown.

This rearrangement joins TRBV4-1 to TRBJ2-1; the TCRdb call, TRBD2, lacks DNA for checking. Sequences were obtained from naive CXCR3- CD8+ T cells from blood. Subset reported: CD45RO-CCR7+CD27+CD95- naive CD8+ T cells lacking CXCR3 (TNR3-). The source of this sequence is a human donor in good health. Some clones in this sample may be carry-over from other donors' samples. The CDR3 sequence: CASSQDSTSYEQFF.